What follows describes a single TCR beta chain. Its antigen target is currently unknown. No per-base quality is available; no much larger clone lies one base away. The donors were healthy, HIV-negative adults with no recently reported acute infections or vaccinations. Every donor was a Caucasian adult residing in Nashville, Tennessee, USA. CD8 memory samples were composed of magnetically selected CD45RO+ cells combined with CCR7-negative CD45RA+ effector memory (TemRA) cells. After blood collection by leukapheresis, PBMCs were isolated using Ficoll-Histopaque density gradient centrifugation and then cryopreserved in the vapor phase of liquid nitrogen. Analytical flow cytometry was used to check the purity and quantity of every magnetically sorted T cell population. From each sorted fraction, genomic DNA was isolated and quantified by UV absorbance on a Nanodrop 2000c. The entry originates in a study of shared clonotypes between healthy human individuals (TCRdb year 2020). Regarding the study in general: A few men and a couple of women, aged 18 to 49 years, made up the cohort. Leukapheresis yielded between about 0.8 and 9.5 billion PBMCs per donor. For each donor, CD4 naive and CD4 memory were each run on three plates, CD8 naive on two plates, and CD8 memory on one plate. Blood TCR repertoires of roughly 5 healthy adults were deeply sequenced to estimate repertoire size and the extent of clonotype sharing between individuals. Different laboratories and diverse techniques were used to prepare libraries and sequence TCR repertoires, to increase sequencing depth and limit assay-specific biases.

The paper as a whole reports these results and caveats: Even with the large sequencing depth, rarefaction of the sorted-subset datasets indicated that sequencing was incomplete. Clonotypes shared by all four sorted-subset donors showed higher generation probabilities than non-shared clonotypes. Sampling was limited to blood, and TCR repertoires in tissue likely differ from TCR repertoires in blood. Because the study included a small number of donors, the genetic and exposure-history diversity represented was limited. Approximately 5% of naive CD4, more than 3% of naive CD8, around 2.3% of memory CD4, and approximately 0.39% of memory CD8 clonotypes were shared across several donors. Pairwise subsampling led to the expectation that sequencing depth would affect the degree of clonotype sharing among donors. Naive subsets generally had larger estimated clonotype richness than memory subsets did.

Trimming removed 5 bases from V and 0 bases from J; the gene matches leave 7 bases unexplained. The germline V gene sets CDR1 to SGHVS and CDR2 to FQNEAQ. The CDR3, from cysteine to phenylalanine, totals 16 residues. The DNA shown is the 48-base CDR3, in frame from base 1. TCR CDR3 regions were amplified from genomic DNA by multiplex PCR using the deep immunoSEQ assay. Genomic DNA extracted from each cell subset was distributed evenly over all wells of several immunoSEQ 96-well plates, and each plate served as one replicate. Each replicate PCR for sorted subsets received around 210 ng genomic DNA, equal to some 32,000 T cell genomes. The purified libraries were quantified using a Qubit 3.0 fluorometer, sized with a Bioanalyzer 2100, and then quantified again using the KAPA Library Quantification kit. Every immunoSEQ 96-well plate was sequenced on a dedicated single-read 150-cycle Illumina NextSeq 550 flow cell. As for the original processing: Because only junctional sequences without quality scores were contained in the immunoSEQ output, filtering matching that applied to full-length reads could not be performed. To assign V/J genes and CDR3, sequences were annotated against IMGT germline references using PyIR, a Python wrapper for IgBLAST v1.9. Reads with weak V/J assignments (E-value above 1e-6), missing CDR3, stop codons, out-of-frame junctions, or ambiguous translated residues were removed. V3J clonotypes were defined as sequences sharing an identical inferred V gene, J gene, and CDR3 amino acid sequence. Percentage overlap between repertoires was computed as shared unique clonotypes divided by the size of the smaller repertoire. Richness of each repertoire was evaluated using RTK rarefaction, the Chao1 estimator, and Recon v2.1 estimates of unobserved clonotypes. Generation probabilities for all TCRbeta clonotypes obtained by the gDNA method from a few donors were computed using OLGA. In its TCRdb copy, this immuneACCESS table keeps in-frame sequences only and misses some clones. Where compared with another copy, unresolved V genes explain less than half of these, and the others have no known cause. V, J and clone size derive from that table, while D and trimming were established from the DNA sequence. This sample lists some 380,000 clones; 95% to 97% were detected once. Of the sample, about 0.32% is held by the ten largest clones.

The clonotype was recovered from a young man in good health. The sample comprised memory CD8+ T cells sorted from blood. In the paper's terms, the cell subset or site label means: CD45RO+ cells pooled with CCR7-negative TemRA cells. The chain is encoded by TRBV7-8 joined to TRBJ1-3; 7 bases in between match TRBD1. The CDR3 protein is CASSGKTGISGNTIYF. In nucleotides, the sequence is TGTGCCAGCAGCGGAAAGACAGGGATCTCTGGAAACACCATATATTTT.